The text below deals with one TCR beta chain. The method was immunoSEQ multiplex PCR; TCRdb's version includes in-frame clones alone and lacks a portion of them. The sample shows 35,000 to 55,000 clones, nearly 95% of them seen only once. The data originate from a study of T cell changes during pregnancy in multiple sclerosis. V dropped 0 bases and J dropped 1 base, with 18 bases sitting between them. Germline values: CDR1 MGHRA, CDR2 YSYEKL. The CDR3 has 18 residues. Sample: peripheral blood, taken in the third trimester of pregnancy. The chain links TRBV4-1 to TRBJ1-1; D unresolved. The sequence was collected from a female donor with multiple sclerosis, enrolled in a pregnancy study. The CDR3 sequence: CASSQDLMRFDSNTEAFF. The CDR3 coding sequence is TGCGCCAGCAGCCAAGACCTAATGAGGTTTGACTCGAACACTGAAGCTTTCTTT.